This entry describes one T cell receptor (beta chain). What this receptor recognizes is not known. At one end, the junction sequence differs from germline, possibly due to a read error. The data originate from a study of CD4 T cells in relation to SARS-CoV-2 and coronaviruses (dated by TCRdb to the early 2020s). In terms of the full investigation: In the ViraFEST assay, PBMCs were cultured with antigen for under 12 days, after which TCR beta CDR3s were sequenced to identify antigen-specific clonal expansions. The Adaptive Biotechnologies TCR-sequencing kit was used to sequence samples from a few pre-COVID donors and the naive versus memory experiments, while other data came from Illumina-based sequencing. Expansion assays from other donors in the study were sequenced with a different, Illumina-based TCR-beta assay. Memory CD4+ T cell crossreactivity between SARS-CoV-2 and common cold coronavirus spike proteins was assessed at the TCR clonotype level in the study. An HIV-1 Nef peptide pool or a no-peptide culture served as the negative reference condition. Shared crossreactive spike epitopes were mapped to their HLA restriction using patient-derived lymphoblastoid cell lines.

The full study reports these points: Crossreactivity analysis was centred on spike protein, so crossreactivity against other viral proteins was not assessed. About 65% of donors had memory CD4+ clonotypes that crossrecognized SARS-CoV-2 and at least one common cold coronavirus spike. Compared with monoreactive clones, crossreactive clones had significantly weaker SARS-CoV-2-driven expansion, a result consistent with antigenic imprinting. The study was constrained by small numbers of patients and of tested TCRs. No donor contributed both pre-pandemic and post-infection samples, which limited tracing the source of pre-existing responses.

For CDR1 and CDR2, the germline V gene lists SGHTA and FQGNSA. The CDR3 covers 15 residues, taking in both the cysteine and the phenylalanine. The read is trimmed to its CDR3 DNA, 45 bases read in frame from base 1. CD4+ T cells from unexposed donors were collected before the COVID-19 pandemic (2011-2018). The EasySep CD4+ T cell isolation kit was used to isolate CD4+ T cells once the cultures had run for more than 8 days. Unexposed donor CD4+ T cells were tested for reactivity to SARS-CoV-2 S and N and four common cold coronavirus spike pools, as cell number allowed. Each well held two million PBMCs cultured in IMDM containing roughly 5% human AB serum and approximately 9 IU/ml IL-2. Half of the culture medium was replaced with fresh IL-2-containing medium on days 3 and 7. Triplicate replicate wells were generally used for each peptide culture condition. The leukapheresis product used for the unexposed donors was purchased from a commercial source. Ficoll-Paque PLUS gradient centrifugation was used to isolate PBMCs from either whole blood or leukapheresis product. PBMCs were either cryopreserved at -140°C or used fresh in the expansion assay. The QIAamp Micro DNA Kit was used to extract genomic DNA from the CD4+ T cells.

The method was the immunoSEQ multiplex PCR assay. Regarding the original processing steps: During preprocessing, nonproductive sequences were removed, as were CDR3s that did not start with C, did not end with F or W, or were shorter than 7 amino acids. Antigen-specific clonotypes were called with the MANAFEST web app, based on expansion relative to reference and other culture wells. A clone was considered positive if the clone showed significant expansion compared with the reference culture in 2 of 3 replicate wells at an FDR below 0.05. For a clone to be considered positive, significant expansion relative to all other tandem wells and an odds ratio above 5 were also required. After three terminal residues were trimmed from each end, CDR3 homology was quantified as pairwise Levenshtein distance using the stringdist R package. What TCRdb holds here is the immuneACCESS table cut down to in-frame rearrangements. Part of the clones is not present; checked against another copy, under half of the missing clones reflect an unresolved V gene, and the others are unexplained. The V and J calls and clone size are taken from that table; D and trimming were inferred from the DNA. For this sample the table gives 25,000 or so clones, of which more than 60% were detected only once. The ten biggest clones cover more than 14% of the sample.

The rearrangement combines TRBV7-2 with TRBJ1-1, with a weak D call of TRBD1 (5 bases match). Sequencing was done on a sample of CD4+ T cells from PBMCs, cultured in vitro. The origin of this receptor is a human donor in good health. The nucleotides are TGTGCCAGCAGATTAGGTTCGGGGCTAGAGACTGAAGCTTTCTTT. Its coded protein is CASRLGSGLETEAFF.